This T cell receptor (beta chain) was retrieved from a study of T cells after yellow fever vaccination. TCRdb passed the 5' RACE reads through MiXCR, listing each CDR3 protein once. The sample consists of roughly 30,000 distinct CDR3 sequences, roughly a tenth of them appearing once. As regards this clonotype: A much larger clonotype is one base distant, so this may be a read error.

Germline lookup yields CDR1 MGHRA and CDR2 YSYEKL. The CDR3 length is 15 residues. The J gene is TRBJ1-2, the V gene TRBV4-1; perhaps TRBD1 as D (6 bases). The material sequenced was PBMCs, either bulk or a sorted T-cell subset (CD4+, CD8+, memory, or dextramer-sorted; not recorded which), taken roughly 15 days after the first yellow fever vaccination. The sequence came from a man between 18 and 35 years old who received the YFV17D yellow fever vaccine. The CDR3 nucleotides are TGCGCCATCAGCCAAAGATCATGGGGGCCGTATGGCTACACCTTC. It encodes CAISQRSWGPYGYTF.